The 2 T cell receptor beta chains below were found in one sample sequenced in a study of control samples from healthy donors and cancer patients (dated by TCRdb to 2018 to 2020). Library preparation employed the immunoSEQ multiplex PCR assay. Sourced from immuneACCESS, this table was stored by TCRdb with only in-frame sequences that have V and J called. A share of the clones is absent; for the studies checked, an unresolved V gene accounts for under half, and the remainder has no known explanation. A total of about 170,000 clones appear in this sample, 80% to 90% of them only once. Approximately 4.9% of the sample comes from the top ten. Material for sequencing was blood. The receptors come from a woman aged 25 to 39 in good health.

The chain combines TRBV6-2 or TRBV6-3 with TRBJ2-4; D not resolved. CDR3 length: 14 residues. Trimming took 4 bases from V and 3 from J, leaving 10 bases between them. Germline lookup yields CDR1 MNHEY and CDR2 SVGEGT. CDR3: CASSLSGVKNIQYF. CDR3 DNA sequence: TGTGCCAGCAGTTTGTCTGGCGTCAAAAACATTCAGTACTTC.

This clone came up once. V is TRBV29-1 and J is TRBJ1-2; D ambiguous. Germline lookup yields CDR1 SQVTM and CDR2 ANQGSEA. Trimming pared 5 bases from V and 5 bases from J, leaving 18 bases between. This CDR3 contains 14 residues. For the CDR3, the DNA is TGCAGCGTTAGGTATGAGGGAATAGGATATGGCTACACCTTC. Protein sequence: CSVRYEGIGYGYTF.